These 32 T cell receptor beta chains were all obtained from the same sample, sequenced in a study of cytomegalovirus exposure and HLA in healthy donors. 60 Vbeta and 13 Jbeta primers were used in PCR. Repertoires were generated with immunoSEQ multiplex PCR, while TCRdb's copy carries only in-frame clones and drops some. The table has approximately 92,000 clones, 81% seen once. The sequencing input was PBMCs. Receptors originate from a woman in her 70s in good health and CMV-seropositive.

The genes are TRBV7-9 and TRBJ1-5, with TRBD1 identical over 7 bases. Germline V gene data show CDR1 as SEHNR and CDR2 as FQNEAQ (reference sequence). This CDR3 contains 17 residues. Trimming cost V 4 bases and J 4 bases; bases outside gene matches: 13. This CDR3 is CASSSYGTDFDNQPQHF. DNA of the CDR3: TGTGCCAGCAGCTCGTACGGGACAGACTTCGATAATCAGCCCCAGCATTTT.

The gene calls are TRBV5-1 and TRBJ1-1, with D uncertain. V lost 0 bases and J lost 1, with 10 bases in between. Germline lookup yields CDR1 SGHRS and CDR2 YFSETQ. The CDR3 sequence is 15 residues long. The CDR3: CASSLGGLTNTEAFF. DNA of the CDR3: TGCGCCAGCAGCTTGGGAGGGTTGACGAACACTGAAGCTTTCTTT.

This chain connects TRBV18 to TRBJ1-1, with D perhaps matching TRBD1 (5 bases). With 3 bases removed from V and 4 bases from J, the gap between germline ends came to 9 bases. CDR1 KGHSH and CDR2 LQKENI come from the germline V gene. The length of the CDR3 is 13 residues. CDR3 loop: CASSPDISTEAFF. The CDR3 DNA reads TGTGCCAGCTCACCGGACATCAGCACTGAAGCTTTCTTT.

V is TRBV7-3 and J is TRBJ2-1, with D tentatively TRBD2 (5 bases). CDR3 length equals 15 residues. Germline loops: CDR1 SGHTA, CDR2 FQGTGA. V was shortened by 4 bases and J by 5 bases, with 15 bases between the two germline ends. The CDR3 nucleotides are TGTGCCAGCAGCTCCCGTGGACTGGATAACAATGAGCAGTTCTTC. Protein product: CASSSRGLDNNEQFF.

The chain couples TRBV5-1 to TRBJ2-2, with TRBD2 matching over 9 bases. With V trimmed by 4 bases and J by 10 bases, 14 bases remained unmatched. Germline CDR1 reads SGHRS; CDR2 reads YFSETQ. The CDR3 totals 16 residues. CDR3 in DNA: TGCGCCAGCAGCCCACTGATGATAGCGGGAGCCGAGGAGCTGTTTTTT. As protein: CASSPLMIAGAEELFF.

The chain employs TRBV29-1 and TRBJ2-1, with 7 bases matching TRBD2. The CDR3 is 15 residues long. The trim removed 7 bases at V and 0 bases at J, leaving 9 bases unmatched. From germline, CDR1 is SQVTM and CDR2 ANQGSEA. CDR3 loop: CSAMRGGGSYNEQFF. In DNA form, the CDR3 reads TGCAGCGCAATGAGGGGCGGGGGCTCCTACAATGAGCAGTTCTTC.

In this sample, this clone turned up a few times. This chain joins TRBV19 and TRBJ1-2; maybe TRBD1 (5 bases). This CDR3 is 13 amino acids long. V was pared by 5 bases and J by 3 bases, with 10 bases between. Germline assignment: CDR1 LNHDA and CDR2 SQIVND (reference sequence). CDR3 protein: CASSGRGDYGYTF. The CDR3 region has the DNA TGTGCCAGTAGTGGCCGGGGGGACTATGGCTACACCTTC.

This clone was detected only a few times. The V and J genes are TRBV28 and TRBJ2-5; possibly TRBD2 for D (5 bases). The CDR3 spans 14 residues. The V gene lost 3 bases and the J gene lost 3 bases, with 11 bases spanning the gap. Germline CDR1 is MDHEN and CDR2 is SYDVKM. In nucleotides, the CDR3 is TGTGCCAGCAGTTTTTCGGACGGGAAAGAGACCCAGTACTTC. As protein: CASSFSDGKETQYF.

The J gene is TRBJ2-7, the V gene TRBV2; 10 bases are shared with TRBD2. Germline V gene data show CDR1 as SNHLY and CDR2 as FYNNEI. Trimming at V came to 6 bases and at J to 3 bases, leaving 8 bases not matched to a gene. This CDR3 is 15 amino acids long. CDR3 DNA: TGTGCCAGCAGCCACCGGACTAGCGGAAGCTACGAGCAGTACTTC. This encodes CASSHRTSGSYEQYF.

The chain combines TRBV7-3 with TRBJ2-1; 9 bases align to TRBD1. V lost 5 bases and J lost 0; bases outside the gene matches: 5. Germline V lookup: CDR1 SGHTA, CDR2 FQGTGA. This CDR3 region has 16 residues. The CDR3 nucleotides read TGTGCCAGCAGCCTGGGGACAGGGACCTCCTACAATGAGCAGTTCTTC. It encodes CASSLGTGTSYNEQFF.

The chain has TRBV30 and TRBJ2-3; TRBD2 aligns across 9 bases. V dropped 0 bases and J dropped 4; count of bases not matched to a gene: 11. The germline gives CDR1 GTSNPN, CDR2 SVGIG (reference sequence). The CDR3 extends over 17 amino acids. CDR3 protein: CAWSVGVFGGRADTQYF. The DNA of the CDR3 is TGTGCCTGGAGTGTAGGGGTTTTTGGCGGGAGGGCAGATACGCAGTATTTT.

This clone was picked up a small number of times. The CDR3 loop is CASSGTANEKLFF. The DNA for the CDR3 is TGTGCCAGTTCCGGGACTGCAAATGAAAAACTGTTTTTT. The V gene is TRBV19, the J gene TRBJ1-4, with D perhaps TRBD1 (5 bases). Trimming removed 8 bases from V and 5 bases from J, with 12 bases in between. The CDR3 extends over 13 amino acids. Per the germline V gene, CDR1 is LNHDA and CDR2 is SQIVND (reference sequence).

This chain connects TRBV7-2 to TRBJ1-2; tentative D call: TRBD1 (5 bases). Germline V lookup: CDR1 SGHTA, CDR2 FQGNSA. CDR3 length equals 13 residues. Trimming stripped 3 bases from V and 4 bases from J, with 9 bases between. CDR3 sequence (DNA): TGTGCCAGCAGCTTCGGGCAGGGCTATGGCTACACCTTC. Translated, it gives CASSFGQGYGYTF.

This clone was detected only a few times. The chain is built from TRBV19 and TRBJ1-1; D remains ambiguous. This CDR3 region has 13 residues. V shed 5 bases and J shed 1 base, with 8 bases lying between them. Germline V CDR1 and CDR2: LNHDA, SQIVND (reference sequence). The CDR3 reads CASSLAENTEAFF. CDR3 nucleotide sequence: TGTGCCAGTAGTCTTGCAGAGAACACTGAAGCTTTCTTT.

This clone was recorded only once. This chain joins TRBV19 and TRBJ2-2; D not resolved. The germline V gene encodes CDR1 LNHDA and CDR2 SQIVND (reference sequence). The CDR3 covers 11 residues. V was trimmed by 7 bases and J by 7 bases, leaving 7 bases between them. CDR3 DNA: TGTGCCAGTAACAATTTCGGGGAGCTGTTTTTT. Translating gives CASNNFGELFF.

J is TRBJ2-5 and V is TRBV4-1; the D is unclear. Deletions cut 1 base from V and 0 bases from J, with 6 bases between. This CDR3 region has 14 residues. Germline V gene data show CDR1 as MGHRA and CDR2 as YSYEKL. The CDR3 DNA reads TGCGCCAGCAGCCAAGTCGGGTACCAAGAGACCCAGTACTTC. Protein product: CASSQVGYQETQYF.

The chain carries TRBV6-5 and TRBJ1-3, with 7 bases matching TRBD1. There are 16 residues in the CDR3. The ends lost 4 bases at V and 2 bases at J; junction bases unmatched: 8. The germline V gene has CDR1 MNHEY and CDR2 SVGAGI. The CDR3: CASSSRRDSAGNTIYF. Written as DNA, the CDR3 is TGTGCCAGCAGTTCGCGCCGGGACAGCGCTGGAAACACCATATATTTT.

The V and J genes are TRBV9 and TRBJ1-2; D ambiguous. This CDR3 has 13 residues. V lost 0 bases and J lost 4, with 7 bases in between. Germline V CDR1 and CDR2: SGDLS, YYNGEE. The chain's CDR3 is CASSVGGGYGYTF. In DNA, the CDR3 is TGTGCCAGCAGCGTAGGAGGAGGCTATGGCTACACCTTC.

This clone was counted a single time. The chain couples TRBV2 to TRBJ1-4; D is perhaps TRBD1 (5 bases). V lost 8 bases and J 3 bases, leaving 10 bases between the germline ends. CDR3 length: 13 residues. The V gene's germline CDR1 is SNHLY and CDR2 FYNNEI. This chain's CDR3 is CASRRGSNEKLFF. Written as DNA, the CDR3 is TGTGCCAGCCGCCGGGGGTCTAATGAAAAACTGTTTTTT.

This clone was observed a few times. The chain joins TRBV9 to TRBJ2-1; D is possibly TRBD2 (6 bases). The CDR3 is made up of 14 amino acids. Germline V gene data show CDR1 as SGDLS and CDR2 as YYNGEE. The V gene lost 2 bases and the J gene lost 7 bases, with 13 bases spanning the gap. Here the CDR3 DNA reads TGTGCCAGCAGCGTGGTCGGGAGTTTTAATGAGCAGTTCTTC. Translation: CASSVVGSFNEQFF.

V gene TRBV15 combines with J gene TRBJ1-5, with 9 bases lining up with TRBD1. The CDR3 extends over 17 amino acids. Per the germline V gene, CDR1 is LNHNV and CDR2 is YYDKDF (reference sequence). Trimming at V came to 5 bases and at J to 7 bases, leaving 15 bases not matched to a gene. The CDR3 is CATSLRTGQGFVQPQHF. The CDR3 nucleotides read TGTGCCACCAGCCTCCGGACGGGACAGGGATTTGTGCAGCCCCAGCATTTT. Filled out from reference TRBV15 and TRBJ1-5, the complete variable domain reads DAMVIQNPRYQVTQFGKPVTLSCSQTLNHNVMYWYQQKSSQAPKLLFHYYDKDFNNEADTPDNFQSRRPNTSFCFLDIRSPGLGDTAMYLCATSLRTGQGFVQPQHFGDGTRLSIL.

This rearrangement joins TRBV5-1 to TRBJ2-1; 14 positions agree with TRBD2. The germline V gene has CDR1 SGHRS and CDR2 YFSETQ. Trimming at V came to 4 bases and at J to 7 bases, leaving 10 bases not matched to a gene. There are 17 residues in the CDR3. CDR3 bases: TGCGCCAGCAGCCGAAACCCGGGACTAGCGGGAGAGAATGAGCAGTTCTTC. Translation: CASSRNPGLAGENEQFF.

The gene calls are TRBV12-2 and TRBJ2-1; no DNA check was done on the table's D call, TRBD2. TRBV12-2 is a listed pseudogene. The length of the CDR3 is 18 residues. CDR3 sequence reads: CASRLARSREGPKNEQFF. Here the CDR3 DNA reads TGTGCAAGTCGCTTAGCGCGATCGCGGGAGGGCCCGAAAAATGAGCAGTTCTTC.

This sequence joins TRBV7-3 and TRBJ2-2; possible D gene TRBD2, 5 bases. Germline CDR1 reads SGHTA; CDR2 reads FQGTGA. V was pared by 5 bases and J by 7 bases, with 14 bases between. CDR3 size: 14 residues. The CDR3 sequence: CASSPGYGFGELFF. CDR3 nucleotides: TGTGCCAGCAGCCCGGGGTACGGGTTCGGGGAGCTGTTTTTT.

CDR3 in amino acids: CASRTGTSGIKNIQYF. DNA of the CDR3: TGCGCCAGCAGAACCGGGACTAGCGGGATTAAAAACATTCAGTACTTC. The chain combines TRBV5-1 with TRBJ2-4, with TRBD2 identical over 13 bases. The germline gives CDR1 SGHRS, CDR2 YFSETQ. The CDR3 has 16 amino acids. V shed 5 bases and J 4 bases; nucleotides not matched to a gene: 6.

CDR3 sequence reads: CASSPVITQYNEQFF. The DNA for the CDR3 is TGTGCCAGCTCACCAGTCATAACACAGTACAATGAGCAGTTCTTC. The chain combines TRBV18 with TRBJ2-1; D gene uncertain. V lost 2 bases, J lost 4 bases, and 12 bases lay in between. Germline CDR1 reads KGHSH; CDR2 reads LQKENI. The CDR3 has 15 residues.

This sequence joins TRBV13 and TRBJ2-2, with unresolved D. Trimming shortened V by 2 bases and J by 6 bases, and 13 bases separated the two germline ends. Germline V lookup: CDR1 PRHDT, CDR2 FYEKMQ (reference sequence). CDR3 length equals 15 residues. CDR3 region: CASSLRPWAPGELFF. The CDR3 bases are TGTGCCAGCAGCTTAAGACCCTGGGCGCCCGGGGAGCTGTTTTTT. The full variable domain, in which reference TRBV13 and TRBJ2-2 provide the parts outside the CDR3, is AAGVIQSPRHLIKEKRETATLKCYPIPRHDTVYWYQQGPGQDPQFLISFYEKMQSDKGSIPDRFSAQQFSDYHSELNMSSLELGDSALYFCASSLRPWAPGELFFGEGSRLTVL.

In its sample, this clone was seen once. This chain uses TRBV29-1 with TRBJ1-2; possibly TRBD1 for D (6 bases). The germline CDR1 and CDR2 sequences are SQVTM and ANQGSEA. The CDR3 loop spans 15 amino acids. Deletions cut 1 base from V and 4 bases from J, with 16 bases between. The CDR3 here is CSVEGALGGFYGYTF. DNA for the CDR3: TGCAGCGTTGAAGGGGCCCTAGGGGGTTTCTATGGCTACACCTTC.

This chain connects TRBV5-5 to TRBJ2-7, with 14 bases aligning to TRBD2. CDR1 and CDR2 (germline): SGHKS, YYEKEE (reference sequence). The ends lost 5 bases at V and 4 bases at J; junction bases unmatched: 14. CDR3 length: 18 amino acids. Written as DNA, the CDR3 is TGTGCCAGCAGAGATCCACCGGGGACTAGCGGGAGTAATTACGAGCAGTACTTC. It is translated as CASRDPPGTSGSNYEQYF.

Concerning this clone itself: An end of the junction differs from the germline gene, which may be a read error. J is TRBJ1-2 and V is TRBV7-7, with D possibly TRBD1 on 5 matching bases. CDR1 is SSHAT, CDR2 FNYEAQ, per germline (reference sequence). The CDR3 contains 18 residues. CDR3: CASSGGDPPNYWNYGYTF. CDR3 coding DNA: TGTGCTAGCAGCGGCGGGGACCCCCCTAATTATTGGAACTATGGCTACACCTTC.

The V gene is TRBV10-3, the J gene TRBJ1-3; tentatively, D is TRBD1 (5 bases). Trimming removed 4 bases from V and 0 bases from J, with 7 bases in between. Germline V gene sequence: CDR1 ENHRY, CDR2 SYGVKD. The CDR3 is 14 amino acids. Here the CDR3 reads CAISADSSGNTIYF. In DNA, the CDR3 is TGTGCCATCAGTGCTGACAGCTCTGGAAACACCATATATTTT.

This sequence joins TRBV5-6 and TRBJ2-3; D perhaps matches TRBD1 (6 bases). The CDR3 contains 16 residues. Germline V CDR1 and CDR2: SGHDT, YYEEEE. Trimming took 3 bases from V and 5 from J, leaving 19 bases between them. The CDR3 DNA sequence: TGTGCCAGCAGCTGGACACAGGGACGTGTAGGAGATACGCAGTATTTT. Translated: CASSWTQGRVGDTQYF.